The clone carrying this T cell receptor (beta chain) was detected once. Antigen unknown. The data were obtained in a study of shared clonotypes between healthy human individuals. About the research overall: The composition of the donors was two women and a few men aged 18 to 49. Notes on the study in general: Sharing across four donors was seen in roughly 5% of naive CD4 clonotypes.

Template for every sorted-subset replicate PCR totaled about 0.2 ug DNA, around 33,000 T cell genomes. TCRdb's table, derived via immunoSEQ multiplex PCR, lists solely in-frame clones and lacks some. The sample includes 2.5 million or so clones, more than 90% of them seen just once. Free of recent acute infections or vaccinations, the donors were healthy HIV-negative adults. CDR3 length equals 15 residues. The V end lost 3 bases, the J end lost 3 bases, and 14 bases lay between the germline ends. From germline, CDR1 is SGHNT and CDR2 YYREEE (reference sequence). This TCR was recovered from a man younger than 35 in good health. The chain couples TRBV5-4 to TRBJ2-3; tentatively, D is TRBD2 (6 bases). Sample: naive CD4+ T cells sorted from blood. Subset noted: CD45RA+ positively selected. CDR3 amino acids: CASSWTMHETDTQYF. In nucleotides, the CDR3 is TGTGCCAGCAGCTGGACTATGCACGAGACAGATACGCAGTATTTT.